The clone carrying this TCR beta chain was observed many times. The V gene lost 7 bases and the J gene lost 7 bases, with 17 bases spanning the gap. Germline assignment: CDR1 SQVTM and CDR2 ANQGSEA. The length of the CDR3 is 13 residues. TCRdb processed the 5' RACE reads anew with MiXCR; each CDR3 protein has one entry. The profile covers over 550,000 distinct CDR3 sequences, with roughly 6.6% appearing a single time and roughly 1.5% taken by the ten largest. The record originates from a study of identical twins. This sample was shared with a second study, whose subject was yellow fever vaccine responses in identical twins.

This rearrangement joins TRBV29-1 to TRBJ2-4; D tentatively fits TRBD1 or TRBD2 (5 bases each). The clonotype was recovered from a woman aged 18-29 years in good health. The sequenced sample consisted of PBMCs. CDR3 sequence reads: CSAEGPAGNIQYF. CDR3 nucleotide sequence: TGCAGCGCCGAGGGGCCCGCCGGGAACATTCAGTACTTC. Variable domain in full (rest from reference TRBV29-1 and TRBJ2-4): SAVISQKPSRDICQRGTSLTIQCQVDSQVTMMFWYRQQPGQSLTLIATANQGSEATYESGFVIDKFPISRPNLTFSTLTVSNMSPEDSSIYLCSAEGPAGNIQYFGAGTRLSVL.